This is a list of T cell receptor beta chains from one sample in a study of T-cell reconstitution after alpha-beta-depleted transplantation in children. TCRdb reprocessed the PCR reads with MiXCR, giving one entry per CDR3 protein. The sample consists of 300,000 to 400,000 distinct CDR3 sequences, 15% to 20% of them appearing once. Source: PBMCs, mostly from graft donor cells, taken 360 days after TCRalphabeta/CD19-depleted stem cell transplant. These TCRs come from a male patient between 2 and 15 years old who had a stem cell transplant for acute lymphoblastic leukemia, so the T cells may come from the graft donor. The CDR3 runs from the conserved cysteine through the conserved F or W. Each record gives: CDR3 protein, CDR3 DNA, V gene, D gene, J gene, clone size, CDR3 length. D genes are given only for firm matches. A clone size is listed for some rows: how often the clone was seen (once, few, many), or a class if it is expanded.

CATSDFPGHNTGELFF | TGTGCCACCAGTGATTTTCCGGGACACAATACCGGGGAGCTGTTTTTT | TRBV24-1 | - | TRBJ2-2 | few | 16
CASNAQGGTDTQYF | TGTGCCAGCAATGCACAGGGGGGCACAGATACGCAGTATTTT | TRBV28 | TRBD1 | TRBJ2-3 | few | 14
CASSLGGSPGNQPQHF | TGCGCCAGCAGCTTGGGGGGGTCTCCTGGCAATCAGCCCCAGCATTTT | TRBV5-1 | - | TRBJ1-5 | few | 16
CSVEDGEQGNQGEQYF | TGCAGCGTTGAAGATGGAGAACAAGGGAATCAGGGCGAGCAGTACTTC | TRBV29-1 | - | TRBJ2-7 | many | 16
CASSPKHLPYNIQYF | TGTGCCAGCAGCCCAAAGCACCTCCCCTATAACATTCAGTACTTC | TRBV7-2 | - | TRBJ2-4 | - | 15
CSVLTGRAYEQYF | TGCAGCGTTCTGACCGGGAGGGCCTACGAGCAGTACTTC | TRBV29-1 | TRBD2 | TRBJ2-7 | few | 13
CASSWDPNNEQFF | TGCGCCAGCAGCTGGGACCCAAACAATGAGCAGTTCTTC | TRBV5-1 | - | TRBJ2-1 | many | 13
CASSWGTGKTSGPPYEQYF | TGCGCCAGCAGCTGGGGGACAGGGAAGACTAGCGGGCCACCTTACGAGCAGTACTTC | TRBV5-1 | - | TRBJ2-7 | - | 19
CASSLTITGVRDTGELFF | TGTGCCAGCAGCTTAACGATAACTGGAGTACGGGACACCGGGGAGCTGTTTTTT | TRBV7-6 | - | TRBJ2-2 | few | 18
CASSSRKGYNEQFF | TGTGCCAGCAGTTCTCGGAAAGGCTACAATGAGCAGTTCTTC | TRBV28 | - | TRBJ2-1 | many | 14
CASSLASVDSGRNYNEQFF | TGCGCCAGCAGCTTGGCCTCCGTTGATAGCGGGAGGAACTACAATGAGCAGTTCTTC | TRBV5-1 | TRBD2 | TRBJ2-1 | once | 19
CASSLNGLQGASPLHF | TGTGCCAGCAGCTTAAATGGTCTACAGGGGGCTTCACCCCTCCACTTT | TRBV7-6 | TRBD1 | TRBJ1-6 | many | 16
CASRYDEGNTEAFF | TGTGCCAGCAGGTATGACGAGGGTAACACTGAAGCTTTCTTT | TRBV6-5 | - | TRBJ1-1 | - | 14
CASSRTGPTVYEQYF | TGTGCCAGCAGCCGAACAGGGCCCACGGTCTACGAGCAGTACTTC | TRBV3-1 | - | TRBJ2-7 | - | 15
CASSFFSDYVLTGELFF | TGTGCCAGCAGTTTTTTTTCGGACTATGTCCTCACCGGGGAGCTGTTTTTT | TRBV28 | - | TRBJ2-2 | few | 17
CASSPAQFSDQPQHF | TGTGCCAGCTCACCGGCCCAATTTTCGGATCAGCCCCAGCATTTT | TRBV18 | - | TRBJ1-5 | few | 15